The rows below give T cell receptor beta chains drawn from one sample of a study of Graves' ophthalmopathy and Graves' hyperthyroidism. TCRdb reprocessed the multiplex PCR reads via MiXCR and lists one record per CDR3 protein. The data show under 800,000 distinct CDR3 sequences, approximately 21% seen once. Material for sequencing was peripheral blood. The source of these receptors is a woman under 30 with stable Graves' hyperthyroidism. Some clones in this sample may be carry-over from other donors' samples. Each CDR3 is given with its conserved first and last residue. Fields, in order: D gene, J gene, V gene, clone size, CDR3 protein, CDR3 DNA. D genes are given only for firm matches. Size values are once, few and many counts, or a class for expanded clones, and some rows have none.

D gene: -; J gene: TRBJ2-7; V gene: TRBV12-3/TRBV12-4; clone size: many; CDR3 protein: CASSLAATTDEQYF; CDR3 DNA: TGTGCCAGCAGTTTAGCGGCTACCACAGACGAGCAGTACTTC
D gene: TRBD1; J gene: TRBJ2-5; V gene: TRBV7-8; clone size: few; CDR3 protein: CASSWDRGQETKYF; CDR3 DNA: TGTGCCAGCAGTTGGGACAGGGGCCAAGAGACCAAGTACTTC
D gene: TRBD1; J gene: TRBJ1-1; V gene: TRBV5-1; clone size: many; CDR3 protein: CASSSTGTGRLARRKAFF; CDR3 DNA: TGCGCCAGCAGCTCTACCGGGACAGGGAGGTTGGCTCGCCGAAAAGCTTTCTTT
D gene: -; J gene: TRBJ1-2; V gene: TRBV6-1; clone size: -; CDR3 protein: CASSEEWTSYGYTF; CDR3 DNA: TGTGCCAGCAGTGAAGAATGGACAAGCTATGGCTACACCTTC
D gene: -; J gene: TRBJ2-7; V gene: TRBV12-3/TRBV12-4; clone size: many; CDR3 protein: CASRGPHLPYEQYF; CDR3 DNA: TGTGCCAGCCGAGGGCCACATCTCCCCTACGAGCAGTACTTC
D gene: -; J gene: TRBJ1-5; V gene: TRBV6-1; clone size: many; CDR3 protein: CASSEVQVVGAQPQHF; CDR3 DNA: TGTGCCAGCAGTGAAGTACAGGTGGTGGGCGCTCAGCCCCAGCATTTT
D gene: -; J gene: TRBJ2-3; V gene: TRBV27; clone size: few; CDR3 protein: CASSLGLPDTQYF; CDR3 DNA: TGTGCCAGCAGTTTAGGGCTCCCTGATACGCAGTATTTT
D gene: -; J gene: TRBJ1-5; V gene: TRBV12-3/TRBV12-4; clone size: many; CDR3 protein: CASSATRKGGNQPQHF; CDR3 DNA: TGTGCCAGCAGTGCCACGAGAAAAGGGGGCAATCAGCCCCAGCATTTT
D gene: TRBD2; J gene: TRBJ2-7; V gene: TRBV6-1; clone size: many; CDR3 protein: CASSTWTSSSYEQYF; CDR3 DNA: TGTGCCAGCAGTACATGGACTAGTAGCTCCTACGAGCAGTACTTC
D gene: -; J gene: TRBJ2-7; V gene: TRBV20-1; clone size: -; CDR3 protein: CSARDLGGNQPYEQYF; CDR3 DNA: TGCAGTGCTAGAGATCTGGGGGGCAATCAACCCTACGAGCAGTACTTC
D gene: -; J gene: TRBJ2-2; V gene: TRBV4-1; clone size: once; CDR3 protein: CASSHSRTGELFF; CDR3 DNA: TGCGCCAGCAGCCACTCCAGAACCGGGGAGCTGTTTTTT
D gene: -; J gene: TRBJ1-2; V gene: TRBV20-1; clone size: many; CDR3 protein: CSARGGARENYGYTF; CDR3 DNA: TGCAGTGCTAGAGGGGGGGCTCGAGAGAACTATGGCTACACCTTC
D gene: TRBD1; J gene: TRBJ1-3; V gene: TRBV12-3/TRBV12-4; clone size: many; CDR3 protein: CASSPDRGGNTIYF; CDR3 DNA: TGTGCCAGCAGTCCAGACAGGGGTGGAAACACCATATATTTT
D gene: -; J gene: TRBJ1-1; V gene: TRBV7-9; clone size: many; CDR3 protein: CASSSAGWATEAFF; CDR3 DNA: TGTGCCAGCAGCTCAGCAGGGTGGGCCACTGAAGCTTTCTTT
D gene: -; J gene: TRBJ2-7; V gene: TRBV28; clone size: few; CDR3 protein: CASSRNGYEQYF; CDR3 DNA: TGTGCCAGCAGTCGAAACGGCTACGAGCAGTACTTC
D gene: -; J gene: TRBJ2-4; V gene: TRBV6-5; clone size: many; CDR3 protein: CATAVGGAKNIQYF; CDR3 DNA: TGTGCCACGGCTGTCGGAGGGGCCAAAAACATTCAGTACTTC
D gene: -; J gene: TRBJ1-3; V gene: TRBV7-3; clone size: many; CDR3 protein: CASSPQGPGNTIYF; CDR3 DNA: TGTGCCAGCAGCCCTCAGGGTCCAGGAAACACCATATATTTT
D gene: -; J gene: TRBJ2-2; V gene: TRBV30; clone size: many; CDR3 protein: CSACWATGELFF; CDR3 DNA: TGTTCGGCGTGTTGGGCCACCGGGGAGCTGTTTTTT
D gene: TRBD1; J gene: TRBJ1-3; V gene: TRBV12-3/TRBV12-4; clone size: -; CDR3 protein: CASASRTGNLAGNTIYF; CDR3 DNA: TGTGCCAGCGCGTCTCGGACAGGGAATTTGGCTGGAAACACCATATATTTT
D gene: -; J gene: TRBJ1-1; V gene: TRBV6-1; clone size: -; CDR3 protein: CASSPRAVEAFF; CDR3 DNA: TGTGCCAGCAGCCCTAGGGCAGTTGAAGCTTTCTTT
D gene: -; J gene: TRBJ2-2; V gene: TRBV19; clone size: -; CDR3 protein: CASSWMEEQGRWTGELFF; CDR3 DNA: TGTGCCAGTAGTTGGATGGAGGAACAGGGGAGGTGGACCGGGGAGCTGTTTTTT
D gene: -; J gene: TRBJ2-2; V gene: TRBV19; clone size: few; CDR3 protein: CASTAGYFNTGELFF; CDR3 DNA: TGTGCCAGTACCGCGGGGTACTTCAACACCGGGGAGCTGTTTTTT
D gene: TRBD2; J gene: TRBJ2-1; V gene: TRBV6-2/TRBV6-3; clone size: many; CDR3 protein: CASSRLAGEGGNEQFF; CDR3 DNA: TGTGCCAGCAGCCGACTAGCGGGAGAGGGTGGCAATGAGCAGTTCTTC
D gene: -; J gene: TRBJ1-5; V gene: TRBV28; clone size: many; CDR3 protein: CASSLAWGRGNQPQHF; CDR3 DNA: TGTGCCAGCAGTTTGGCTTGGGGGAGAGGGAATCAGCCCCAGCATTTT
D gene: -; J gene: TRBJ2-2; V gene: TRBV7-8; clone size: few; CDR3 protein: CASSLGPRRTGELFF; CDR3 DNA: TGTGCCAGCAGCTTAGGTCCGCGACGGACCGGGGAGCTGTTTTTT
D gene: -; J gene: TRBJ2-6; V gene: TRBV4-2; clone size: -; CDR3 protein: CASSQEELRLGANVLTF; CDR3 DNA: TGTGCCAGCAGCCAAGAGGAGTTAAGGCTCGGGGCCAACGTCCTGACTTTC
D gene: -; J gene: TRBJ1-1; V gene: TRBV12-3/TRBV12-4; clone size: -; CDR3 protein: CASSQGAGSGTEAFF; CDR3 DNA: TGTGCCAGCAGCCAAGGGGCTGGGTCGGGCACTGAAGCTTTCTTT
D gene: -; J gene: TRBJ1-5; V gene: TRBV12-5; clone size: many; CDR3 protein: CASWPNLQPPGRNQPQHF; CDR3 DNA: TGTGCTAGCTGGCCCAACCTGCAGCCGCCGGGGCGCAATCAGCCCCAGCATTTT
D gene: -; J gene: TRBJ1-1; V gene: TRBV12-3/TRBV12-4; clone size: -; CDR3 protein: CASSFGGWGTEAFF; CDR3 DNA: TGTGCCAGCAGTTTCGGGGGGTGGGGCACTGAAGCTTTCTTT
D gene: -; J gene: TRBJ1-2; V gene: TRBV15; clone size: many; CDR3 protein: CATSRDWDGYTF; CDR3 DNA: TGTGCCACCAGCAGAGATTGGGATGGCTACACCTTC
D gene: -; J gene: TRBJ2-7; V gene: TRBV9; clone size: -; CDR3 protein: CASSVGRGEQYF; CDR3 DNA: TGTGCCAGCAGCGTAGGACGAGGCGAGCAGTACTTC
D gene: TRBD1; J gene: TRBJ1-5; V gene: TRBV20-1; clone size: -; CDR3 protein: CSAPLGTGEGQPQHF; CDR3 DNA: TGCAGTGCGCCTCTAGGGACAGGGGAGGGTCAGCCCCAGCATTTT
D gene: -; J gene: TRBJ1-2; V gene: TRBV19; clone size: many; CDR3 protein: CASSIPEAYGYTF; CDR3 DNA: TGTGCCAGTAGTATACCTGAGGCCTATGGCTACACCTTC
D gene: -; J gene: TRBJ1-2; V gene: TRBV6-1; clone size: -; CDR3 protein: CASTDPGATGYTF; CDR3 DNA: TGTGCCAGCACCGACCCGGGGGCGACTGGCTACACCTTC
D gene: -; J gene: TRBJ1-5; V gene: TRBV20-1; clone size: many; CDR3 protein: CSASLTLTKNNQPQHF; CDR3 DNA: TGCAGTGCTAGTTTGACGCTCACAAAAAATAATCAGCCCCAGCATTTT
D gene: -; J gene: TRBJ1-2; V gene: TRBV3-1; clone size: many; CDR3 protein: CASSQYSLGGYTF; CDR3 DNA: TGTGCCAGCAGCCAGTACAGCCTGGGCGGCTACACCTTC
D gene: -; J gene: TRBJ1-1; V gene: TRBV6-1; clone size: many; CDR3 protein: CASSESVVTYMNTEAFF; CDR3 DNA: TGTGCCAGCAGTGAATCTGTTGTCACTTACATGAACACTGAAGCTTTCTTT
D gene: -; J gene: TRBJ1-1; V gene: TRBV12-3/TRBV12-4; clone size: -; CDR3 protein: CATLAATEAFF; CDR3 DNA: TGTGCCACCCTTGCAGCCACTGAAGCTTTCTTT
D gene: TRBD2; J gene: TRBJ2-7; V gene: TRBV29-1; clone size: many; CDR3 protein: CSVDGREGDKDEQYF; CDR3 DNA: TGCAGCGTCGACGGGCGGGAGGGGGACAAGGACGAGCAGTACTTC
D gene: TRBD2; J gene: TRBJ2-7; V gene: TRBV11-1; clone size: -; CDR3 protein: CASSLRYSGSTVRTYEQYF; CDR3 DNA: TGTGCCAGCAGCTTACGGTACAGCGGGAGTACGGTGCGGACCTACGAGCAGTACTTC
D gene: TRBD1; J gene: TRBJ2-7; V gene: TRBV6-1; clone size: many; CDR3 protein: CASSTGQGTRVQYF; CDR3 DNA: TGTGCCAGCAGTACGGGACAGGGGACTCGCGTGCAGTACTTC
D gene: -; J gene: TRBJ1-2; V gene: TRBV6-1; clone size: -; CDR3 protein: CASSELAGKDGYTF; CDR3 DNA: TGTGCCAGCAGTGAACTCGCAGGGAAAGATGGCTACACCTTC
D gene: -; J gene: TRBJ1-2; V gene: TRBV12-3/TRBV12-4; clone size: many; CDR3 protein: CASSPGPKGGYTF; CDR3 DNA: TGTGCCAGCAGTCCAGGGCCCAAGGGTGGCTACACCTTC
D gene: -; J gene: TRBJ1-6; V gene: TRBV6-1; clone size: -; CDR3 protein: CASSEAGGPLHF; CDR3 DNA: TGTGCCAGCAGTGAAGCGGGGGGACCCCTCCACTTT
D gene: -; J gene: TRBJ1-1; V gene: TRBV6-5; clone size: many; CDR3 protein: CASLLTGLGTEAFF; CDR3 DNA: TGTGCCAGCTTACTTACAGGGTTGGGCACTGAAGCTTTCTTT
D gene: TRBD1; J gene: TRBJ2-5; V gene: TRBV28; clone size: many; CDR3 protein: CASSLMGTGLYQETQYF; CDR3 DNA: TGTGCCAGCAGTCTAATGGGGACAGGGTTGTACCAAGAGACCCAGTACTTC
D gene: TRBD1; J gene: TRBJ1-5; V gene: TRBV6-4; clone size: many; CDR3 protein: CASSPRQGRDSNQPQHF; CDR3 DNA: TGTGCCAGCAGTCCCCGACAGGGCCGGGATAGCAATCAGCCCCAGCATTTT
D gene: -; J gene: TRBJ1-2; V gene: TRBV7-2; clone size: many; CDR3 protein: CASSLGRESGGYTF; CDR3 DNA: TGTGCCAGCAGCCTGGGCAGGGAGTCAGGTGGCTACACCTTC
D gene: TRBD1; J gene: TRBJ2-2; V gene: TRBV6-1; clone size: -; CDR3 protein: CASSSRDRGSGELFF; CDR3 DNA: TGTGCCAGCAGTAGCCGGGACAGGGGGTCCGGGGAGCTGTTTTTT
D gene: -; J gene: TRBJ2-5; V gene: TRBV15; clone size: many; CDR3 protein: CATSKRSGETQYF; CDR3 DNA: TGTGCCACCAGCAAACGGTCAGGAGAGACCCAGTACTTC
D gene: -; J gene: TRBJ1-5; V gene: TRBV6-1; clone size: many; CDR3 protein: CASGSIQGWEPQHF; CDR3 DNA: TGTGCCAGCGGATCCATACAGGGATGGGAGCCCCAGCATTTT
D gene: -; J gene: TRBJ2-6; V gene: TRBV6-2/TRBV6-3; clone size: -; CDR3 protein: CASSPKACDLASGANVLTF; CDR3 DNA: TGTGCCAGCAGCCCTAAAGCGTGCGATCTAGCCTCTGGGGCCAACGTCCTGACTTTC
D gene: TRBD2; J gene: TRBJ2-2; V gene: TRBV29-1; clone size: -; CDR3 protein: CSVLWGGRYTGELFF; CDR3 DNA: TGCAGCGTCCTATGGGGCGGGAGGTACACCGGGGAGCTGTTTTTT
D gene: -; J gene: TRBJ1-1; V gene: TRBV6-5; clone size: few; CDR3 protein: CASIITESTEAFF; CDR3 DNA: TGTGCCAGCATTATAACAGAGTCCACTGAAGCTTTCTTT
D gene: TRBD2; J gene: TRBJ2-7; V gene: TRBV4-1; clone size: many; CDR3 protein: CASSQKGTTSSYEQYF; CDR3 DNA: TGCGCCAGCAGCCAAAAAGGGACTACCAGCTCCTACGAGCAGTACTTC
D gene: -; J gene: TRBJ2-3; V gene: TRBV7-8; clone size: -; CDR3 protein: CASSTGAGGGTDTQYF; CDR3 DNA: TGTGCCAGCAGCACAGGGGCGGGAGGTGGCACAGATACGCAGTATTTT
D gene: -; J gene: TRBJ2-5; V gene: TRBV6-1; clone size: -; CDR3 protein: CASSEGAGRQETQYF; CDR3 DNA: TGTGCCAGCAGTGAAGGAGCAGGGCGACAAGAGACCCAGTACTTC
D gene: TRBD1; J gene: TRBJ2-4; V gene: TRBV6-1; clone size: -; CDR3 protein: CASSPEAPGQGALNIKYF; CDR3 DNA: TGTGCCAGCAGTCCAGAAGCCCCGGGACAGGGGGCGTTGAACATTAAGTACTTC
D gene: TRBD1; J gene: TRBJ1-1; V gene: TRBV6-2/TRBV6-3; clone size: -; CDR3 protein: CASSYPPGGGGDTEAFF; CDR3 DNA: TGTGCCAGCAGTTACCCCCCAGGGGGCGGTGGGGACACTGAAGCTTTCTTT